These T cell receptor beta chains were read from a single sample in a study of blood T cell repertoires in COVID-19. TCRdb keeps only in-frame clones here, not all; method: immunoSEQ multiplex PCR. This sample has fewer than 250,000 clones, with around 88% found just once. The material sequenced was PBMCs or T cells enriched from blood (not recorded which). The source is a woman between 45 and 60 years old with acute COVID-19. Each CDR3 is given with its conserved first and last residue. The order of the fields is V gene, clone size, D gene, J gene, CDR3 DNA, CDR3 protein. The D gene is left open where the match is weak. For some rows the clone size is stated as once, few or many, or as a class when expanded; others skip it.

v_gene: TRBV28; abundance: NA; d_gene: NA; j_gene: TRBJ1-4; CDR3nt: TGTGCCAGCAGTTTCTACTCTCTAGGGTCGGCAGAGGGCCATGAAAAACTGTTTTTT; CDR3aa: CASSFYSLGSAEGHEKLFF
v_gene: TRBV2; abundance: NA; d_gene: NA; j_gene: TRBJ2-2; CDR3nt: TGTGCCAGCAGGGACTCAACGAACACCGGGGAGCTGTTTTTT; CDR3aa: CASRDSTNTGELFF
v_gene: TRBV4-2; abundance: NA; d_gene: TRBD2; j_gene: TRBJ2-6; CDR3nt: TGTGCCAGCAGCCAAGATGGGGCCCAGCGGGGGATCTCTGGGGCCAACGTCCTGACTTTC; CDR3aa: CASSQDGAQRGISGANVLTF
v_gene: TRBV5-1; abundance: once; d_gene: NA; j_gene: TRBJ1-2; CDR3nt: TGCGCCAGCAGCTTGAGGGTCGGGGGTACTAACTATGGCTACACCTTC; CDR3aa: CASSLRVGGTNYGYTF
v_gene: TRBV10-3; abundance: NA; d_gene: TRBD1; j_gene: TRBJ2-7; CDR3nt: TGTGCCATCAGTGAGTCGGGAAAGGGGGCATCAGGTGAGCAGTACTTC; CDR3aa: CAISESGKGASGEQYF
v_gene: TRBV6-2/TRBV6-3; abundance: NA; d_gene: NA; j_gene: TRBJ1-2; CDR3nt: TGTGCCAGCAGTTACAACGGGTTTAACTATGGCTACACCTTC; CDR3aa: CASSYNGFNYGYTF
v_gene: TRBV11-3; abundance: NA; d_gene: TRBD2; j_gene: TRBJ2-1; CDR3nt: TGTGCCAGCAGCCCAGGGACTACATCCTACAATGAGCAGTTCTTC; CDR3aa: CASSPGTTSYNEQFF
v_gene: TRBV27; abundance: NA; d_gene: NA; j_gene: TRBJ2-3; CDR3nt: TGTGCCAGCAGTTTACGCGAGACTAGAGAGGCGAGGCCGCAGTATTTT; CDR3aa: CASSLRETREARPQYF
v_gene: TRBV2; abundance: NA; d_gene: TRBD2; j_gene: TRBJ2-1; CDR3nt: TGTGCCAGCAGTCCTAGCGGGAGTAGGAATGAGCAGTTCTTC; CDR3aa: CASSPSGSRNEQFF
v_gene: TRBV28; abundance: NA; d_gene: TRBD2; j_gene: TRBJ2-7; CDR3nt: TGTGCCAGCAGCCCACTAGCGGAACCCCCCTACGAGCAGTACTTC; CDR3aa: CASSPLAEPPYEQYF
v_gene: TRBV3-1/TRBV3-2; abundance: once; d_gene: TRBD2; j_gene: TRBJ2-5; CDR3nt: TGTGCCAGCAGCCAAGTGTCGGGGGGTAAAGAGACCCAGTACTTC; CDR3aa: CASSQVSGGKETQYF
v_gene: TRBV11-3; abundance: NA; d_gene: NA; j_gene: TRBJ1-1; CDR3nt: TGTGCCAGCAGCTTAAGCATCGGGGAAAACAGGGCCCCCGGTTGCACTGAAGCTTTCTTT; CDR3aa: CASSLSIGENRAPGCTEAFF
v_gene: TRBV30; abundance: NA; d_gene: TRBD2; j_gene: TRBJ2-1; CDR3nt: TGTGCCTGTACCCCGGTGGGGGGGAGGGTCCGAATACAGTACAATGAGCAGTTCTTC; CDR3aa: CACTPVGGRVRIQYNEQFF
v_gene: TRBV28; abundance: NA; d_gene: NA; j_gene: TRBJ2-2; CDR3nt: TGTGCCAGCAGTTTATTGCGGGCCGGGGAGCTGTTTTTT; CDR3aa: CASSLLRAGELFF
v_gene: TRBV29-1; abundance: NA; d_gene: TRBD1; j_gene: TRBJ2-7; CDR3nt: TGCAGCGTGAGGGGGATTGGACAGGGGGCGCACCCTTCCTACGAGCAGTACTTC; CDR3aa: CSVRGIGQGAHPSYEQYF
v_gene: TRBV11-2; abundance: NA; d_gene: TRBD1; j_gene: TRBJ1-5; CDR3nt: TGTGCCAGCAGCTCCACAGGGGTTTTTCAGCCCCAGCATTTT; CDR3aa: CASSSTGVFQPQHF